Below are 31 T cell receptor beta chains sequenced from a single sample in a study of T cell responses to AZD1222 COVID-19 vaccine. The method was immunoSEQ multiplex PCR; TCRdb's version includes in-frame clones alone and lacks a portion of them. This sample has some 120,000 clones, with about 90% found just once. The sequences come from peripheral blood, collected on day 0 of AZD1222 vaccination. These receptors all stem from an adult in good health.

The chain joins TRBV28 to TRBJ2-1; 7 nucleotides match TRBD2. The germline CDR1 and CDR2 sequences are MDHEN and SYDVKM. CDR3 length equals 12 residues. V dropped 7 bases and J dropped 13; count of bases not matched to a gene: 10. In nucleotides, the CDR3 is TGTGCCAGCACCACCGGGACTACCAATCAGTTCTTC. It specifies CASTTGTTNQFF.

The rearrangement joins TRBV6-2 or TRBV6-3 to TRBJ2-1, with 8 nucleotides matching TRBD2. The CDR3 has 16 residues. Germline trimming cut 2 bases from V and 8 bases from J; bases unmatched to any gene: 11. Germline assignment: CDR1 MNHEY and CDR2 SVGEGT. CDR3 sequence reads: CASSYAPSGSSYEQFF. DNA of the CDR3: TGTGCCAGCAGTTACGCCCCCAGCGGGAGTTCGTATGAGCAGTTCTTC.

This clone was picked up one time. V is TRBV4-2 and J is TRBJ2-1, with 8 bases identical to TRBD2. Trimming took 3 bases from V and 8 from J; bases not matched to a gene: 21. This CDR3 is 19 amino acids long. Looked up from germline, CDR1 is LGHNA and CDR2 is YNFKEQ. The CDR3 DNA reads TGTGCCAGCAGCCAGGGTTCCTTCTTGGGGAGCGGGAGTGCCGATGAGCAGTTCTTC. Its protein is CASSQGSFLGSGSADEQFF.

This chain joins TRBV13 and TRBJ2-7; either TRBD1 or TRBD2 may supply D (5 bases each). The CDR3 is 17 residues long. Germline V CDR1 and CDR2: PRHDT, FYEKMQ (reference sequence). V was pared by 5 bases and J by 1 base, with 21 bases between. CDR3 sequence reads: CASSPRMGTTRSYEQYF. The CDR3 DNA follows: TGTGCCAGCAGCCCTCGGATGGGGACGACCAGATCCTACGAGCAGTACTTC.

The chain carries TRBV4-1 and TRBJ2-7, with D perhaps matching TRBD2 (6 bases). Trimming took 4 bases from V and 3 from J, leaving 10 bases between them. The CDR3 covers 13 residues. Germline CDR1 and CDR2: MGHRA and YSYEKL. CDR3 sequence: CASSPGLFYEQYF. The CDR3 DNA follows: TGCGCCAGCAGCCCGGGACTCTTCTACGAGCAGTACTTC.

This chain joins TRBV18 and TRBJ2-1, with a weak D call TRBD2 (6 bases). CDR1 and CDR2 (germline): KGHSH, LQKENI. The CDR3 is 15 residues long. Trimming stripped 3 bases from V and 8 bases from J, with 17 bases between. CDR3 sequence: CASSPRDSGGYEQFF. In DNA, the CDR3 is TGTGCCAGCTCACCCCGGGACTCCGGAGGGTATGAGCAGTTCTTC.

The rearrangement links TRBV7-2 to TRBJ2-5; tentative D call: TRBD2 (7 bases). Trimming stripped 5 bases from V and 2 bases from J, with 21 bases between. The CDR3 loop spans 17 amino acids. Germline CDR1 is SGHTA and CDR2 is FQGNSA. CDR3 protein: CASSRDSRTAGQETQYF. CDR3 DNA sequence: TGTGCCAGCAGCCGTGATTCTAGGACAGCGGGGCAAGAGACCCAGTACTTC. The full variable domain, in which reference TRBV7-2 and TRBJ2-5 provide the parts outside the CDR3, is GAGVSQSPSNKVTEKGKDVELRCDPISGHTALYWYRQSLGQGLEFLIYFQGNSAPDKSGLPSDRFSAERTGGSVSTLTIQRTQQEDSAVYLCASSRDSRTAGQETQYFGPGTRLLVL.

The chain recombines TRBV7-2 with TRBJ1-1, with D maybe TRBD1 (6 bases). The CDR3 extends over 12 amino acids. The germline V and J ends were trimmed by 1 base and 12 bases, with 12 bases remaining between them. CDR1 and CDR2 from the germline V gene are SGHTA and FQGNSA. The CDR3 protein is CASSLGGGISFF. DNA of the CDR3: TGTGCCAGCAGCTTAGGAGGGGGTATTTCTTTCTTT.

The gene calls are TRBV6-5 and TRBJ2-7, with 7 bases identical to TRBD1. The J segment lost 1 base and the V segment lost 2 bases, leaving 2 bases of the junction unmatched. The CDR3 length is 14 residues. Germline CDR1 reads MNHEY; CDR2 reads SVGAGI. This CDR3 reads CASSYRDSSYEQYF. The CDR3 nucleotides are TGTGCCAGCAGTTACCGGGACAGTTCCTACGAGCAGTACTTC.

V gene TRBV9 combines with J gene TRBJ1-1; 8 bases line up with TRBD1. The CDR3 has 15 residues. Trimming took 3 bases from V and 4 from J; bases not matched to a gene: 8. The germline CDR1 and CDR2 sequences are SGDLS and YYNGEE. CDR3 amino acids: CASSASDRGPTEAFF. The CDR3 DNA reads TGTGCCAGCAGCGCTTCAGACAGGGGCCCCACTGAAGCTTTCTTT.

This clone was seen just once. The V gene is TRBV7-2, the J gene TRBJ2-7; tentatively, D is TRBD1 (5 bases). V lost 3 bases, J lost 4 bases, and 10 bases lay in between. The germline CDR1 and CDR2 sequences are SGHTA and FQGNSA. The CDR3 runs to 13 residues. The CDR3 spells CASSFPSGYEQYF. DNA for the CDR3: TGTGCCAGCAGCTTTCCCTCAGGGTACGAGCAGTACTTC.

The chain is built from TRBV6-5 and TRBJ1-4, with 10 bases matching TRBD1. The CDR3 is 15 residues long. The germline V gene encodes CDR1 MNHEY and CDR2 SVGAGI. The ends lost 5 bases at V and 5 bases at J; junction bases unmatched: 5. CDR3 loop: CASSSMGQGNEKLFF. The CDR3 nucleotides are TGTGCCAGCAGTAGTATGGGACAGGGGAATGAAAAACTGTTTTTT.

The gene calls are TRBV19 and TRBJ2-3, with 11 bases lining up with TRBD1. Germline CDR1 reads LNHDA; CDR2 reads SQIVND (reference sequence). The CDR3 loop spans 17 amino acids. V trimming: 5 bases; J trimming: 0 bases; junction bases outside the gene matches: 7. CDR3 in DNA: TGTGCCAGTAGTCCCTTCGGGACAGGGGGTAGCACAGATACGCAGTATTTT. This translates into CASSPFGTGGSTDTQYF. Full variable domain (outside the CDR3, taken from reference TRBV19 and TRBJ2-3): DGGITQSPKYLFRKEGQNVTLSCEQNLNHDAMYWYRQDPGQGLRLIYYSQIVNDFQKGDIAEGYSVSREKKESFPLTVTSAQKNPTAFYLCASSPFGTGGSTDTQYFGPGTRLTVL.

This clone was detected once. The rearrangement uses TRBV28 and TRBJ1-6; D may be TRBD1 (6 bases). This CDR3 has 15 residues. The V gene's germline CDR1 is MDHEN and CDR2 SYDVKM. Deletions cut 7 bases from V and 5 bases from J, with 15 bases between. The CDR3 nucleotides read TGTGCCAGCATCCCGAGGGGGGCAGATAATTCACCCCTCCACTTT. Its translation: CASIPRGADNSPLHF.

CDR3 nucleotides: TGTGCCACCAGTGATTCGACAGCGTATGGCTACACCTTC. Protein sequence: CATSDSTAYGYTF. V usage is TRBV24-1 and J usage is TRBJ1-2; D might be TRBD1 (5 bases). The germline gives CDR1 KGHDR, CDR2 SFDVKD. The CDR3 totals 13 residues. The germline V and J ends were trimmed by 2 bases and 5 bases, with 8 bases remaining between them.

This chain uses TRBV3-1 (or the pseudogene TRBV3-2) with TRBJ2-1; 8 bases match TRBD1. The CDR3 is 18 amino acids. Trimming removed 4 bases from V and 5 bases from J; junction bases left unmatched: 16. Per germline, CDR1 LGHDT and CDR2 YNNKEL (reference sequence). DNA of the CDR3: TGTGCCAGCAGCCGACTAACTAAGACAGGGGACCCGGACAATGAGCAGTTCTTC. Its protein is CASSRLTKTGDPDNEQFF.

This clone was observed a handful of times. The chain uses TRBV2 and TRBJ1-1; TRBD1 matches 8 bases. V lost 6 bases and J lost 4; bases outside the gene matches: 7. The germline V gene has CDR1 SNHLY and CDR2 FYNNEI. The CDR3 spans 14 residues. The chain's CDR3 is CASRGDRMTTEAFF. CDR3 sequence (DNA): TGTGCCAGCAGAGGGGACAGGATGACCACTGAAGCTTTCTTT.

For this clone: The identical CDR3 is also encoded by other nucleotide sequences in the sample. This chain joins TRBV6-5 and TRBJ2-7; D gene unclear. The CDR3 is made up of 11 amino acids. The V and J ends lost 6 bases and 0 bases respectively, with 3 bases between them. The V gene's germline CDR1 is MNHEY and CDR2 SVGAGI. The CDR3 DNA follows: TGTGCCAGCAGGAGCTCCTACGAGCAGTACTTC. Protein: CASRSSYEQYF.

The chain is built from TRBV7-9 and TRBJ1-2, with D maybe TRBD1 (6 bases). This CDR3 is built from 15 residues. Germline lookup yields CDR1 SEHNR and CDR2 FQNEAQ (reference sequence). V lost 3 bases to trimming and J lost 4 bases, with 15 bases between them. The CDR3 DNA sequence: TGTGCCAGCAGCTTGGGGGCACTTACTCCCTATGGCTACACCTTC. Its protein product is CASSLGALTPYGYTF.

J is TRBJ1-4 and V is TRBV7-2, with 12 bases matching TRBD1. V dropped 5 bases and J dropped 2; count of bases not matched to a gene: 6. The V gene's germline CDR1 is SGHTA and CDR2 FQGNSA. The CDR3 is 17 residues long. The CDR3 reads CASSPVGQGATNEKLFF. The CDR3 bases are TGTGCCAGCAGCCCCGTGGGACAGGGGGCGACTAATGAAAAACTGTTTTTT.

Here the CDR3 reads CASRGTSGLRMTQYF. DNA of the CDR3: TGTGCCAGCAGAGGGACTAGCGGCCTTCGGATGACCCAGTACTTC. The rearrangement links TRBV7-2 to TRBJ2-5; 11 bases fit TRBD2. CDR3 length: 15 amino acids. CDR1 is SGHTA, CDR2 FQGNSA, per germline. The V and J ends lost 6 bases and 7 bases, in that order; junction bases with no gene match: 10. Looking up the rest from reference TRBV7-2 and TRBJ2-5 gives the full variable domain: GAGVSQSPSNKVTEKGKDVELRCDPISGHTALYWYRQSLGQGLEFLIYFQGNSAPDKSGLPSDRFSAERTGGSVSTLTIQRTQQEDSAVYLCASRGTSGLRMTQYFGPGTRLLVL.

V and J are TRBV18 and TRBJ2-1; a weak D match, TRBD2 (7 bases). The V end lost 1 base, the J end lost 4 bases, and 17 bases lay between the germline ends. The CDR3 covers 17 residues. CDR1 KGHSH and CDR2 LQKENI come from the germline V gene. The CDR3, as DNA: TGTGCCAGCTCACCACTAGCTAGCGGAGGGGGATACAATGAGCAGTTCTTC. Amino acid sequence: CASSPLASGGGYNEQFF.

J is TRBJ2-1 and V is TRBV7-3; TRBD1 agrees at 10 bases. V lost 4 bases, J lost 8 bases, and 5 bases stayed unmatched. The CDR3 length is 14 residues. Germline V gene sequence: CDR1 SGHTA, CDR2 FQGTGA. CDR3: CASSSGDRGYEQFF. Written as DNA, the CDR3 is TGTGCCAGCAGCTCGGGGGACAGGGGTTATGAGCAGTTCTTC.

V usage is TRBV2 and J usage is TRBJ1-2, with a tentative D call TRBD1 (5 bases). CDR3 length: 13 residues. Looked up from germline, CDR1 is SNHLY and CDR2 is FYNNEI. The DNA of the CDR3 is TGTGCTCTAGGTCCAGGGAGCTTCGGAGGCTACACCTTC. This translates into CALGPGSFGGYTF.

This clone occurred a few times. The genes are TRBV7-6 and TRBJ2-7; the match to TRBD2 covers 7 bases. V dropped 0 bases and J dropped 4; count of bases not matched to a gene: 6. Germline V gene sequence: CDR1 SGHVS, CDR2 FNYEAQ. This CDR3 has 15 amino acids. The CDR3 DNA follows: TGTGCCAGCAGCTTAGCGACGGGAGGACAATACGAGCAGTACTTC. Protein: CASSLATGGQYEQYF.

Remarks on this clone: Other DNA sequences in the same sample also yield this CDR3. The V and J genes are TRBV7-9 and TRBJ2-3; perhaps TRBD2 as D (6 bases). CDR1 and CDR2 (germline): SEHNR, FQNEAQ (reference sequence). Trimming shortened V by 0 bases and J by 4 bases, and 8 bases separated the two germline ends. The CDR3 loop spans 14 amino acids. In nucleotides, the CDR3 is TGTGCCAGCAGCTTAGCCGGAGGGGCAGATACGCAGTATTTT. Protein: CASSLAGGADTQYF.

V and J are TRBV4-1 and TRBJ2-1; perhaps TRBD2 as D (6 bases). This CDR3 spans 16 amino acids. Trimming took off 0 bases at V and 2 bases at J, with 11 bases between the two ends. CDR1 and CDR2 (germline): MGHRA, YSYEKL. The CDR3 bases are TGCGCCAGCAGCCAAGATAGAGCGGGCGCCTACAATGAGCAGTTCTTC. This gives the protein CASSQDRAGAYNEQFF.

The chain links TRBV10-2 to TRBJ2-5; the D gene is possibly TRBD2 (6 bases). The CDR3 spans 14 residues. Trimming took 3 bases from V and 2 from J, leaving 10 bases between them. In germline, CDR1 is WSHSY, CDR2 SAAADI. The CDR3 loop reads CASSDRGGQETQYF. Written as DNA, the CDR3 is TGCGCCAGCAGTGATCGGGGAGGACAAGAGACCCAGTACTTC.

The chain combines TRBV6-5 with TRBJ2-1; 16 positions agree with TRBD2. Per germline, CDR1 MNHEY and CDR2 SVGAGI. V shed 10 bases and J 7 bases; nucleotides not matched to a gene: 7. The CDR3 extends over 15 amino acids. CDR3 in DNA: TGTGCCATAGGGACTAGCGGGAGGGGGGGGAATGAGCAGTTCTTC. It is translated as CAIGTSGRGGNEQFF.

The chain recombines TRBV6-5 with TRBJ2-5, with TRBD2 identical over 7 bases. The germline CDR1 and CDR2 sequences are MNHEY and SVGAGI. The V and J ends lost 5 bases and 5 bases, in that order; junction bases with no gene match: 5. CDR3 length equals 13 residues. The CDR3: CASSTGTTETQYF. In DNA, the CDR3 is TGTGCCAGCAGTACGGGGACTACCGAGACCCAGTACTTC.

The chain is built from TRBV4-1 and TRBJ2-3; D might be TRBD2 (7 bases). V dropped 1 base and J dropped 4 bases, with 21 bases sitting between them. The CDR3 spans 18 residues. In germline, CDR1 is MGHRA, CDR2 YSYEKL. This CDR3 is CASSQVDAGAGLSDTQYF. CDR3 coding DNA: TGCGCCAGCAGCCAAGTGGATGCGGGGGCTGGGCTCTCAGATACGCAGTATTTT.